This T cell receptor (beta chain) was recovered during a study of cytotoxic CD8 clonotypes in ibrutinib-treated CLL. Study as a whole: Partial response was seen in approximately 24 patients and complete response in 2; after median around 5.5 years, approximately 14 stayed remitted, about 12 progressed.

This clone was recorded a few times. Profiling relied on immunoSEQ multiplex PCR, and the TCRdb table lists in-frame clones only, not all of them. The sample holds 270,000 or so clones, 76% seen once. Germline V gene data show CDR1 as SGHVS and CDR2 as FQNEAQ. V was clipped by 1 base and J by 0 bases, with 7 bases between them. The CDR3 totals 16 residues. The receptor was isolated from a human donor with chronic lymphocytic leukemia. The chain recombines TRBV7-8 with TRBJ1-6; the D is unclear. The material sequenced was PBMCs, taken at disease progression, from a patient treated with ibrutinib. The CDR3 coding sequence is TGTGCCAGCAGCTTAGTGGGCAGCTCCTATAATTCACCCCTCCACTTT. Protein sequence: CASSLVGSSYNSPLHF.